The next 29 T cell receptor gamma chains were all read from a single sample in a study of Vδ1+ human thymocytes. Broader study findings: In the thymus, TRG and TRD repertoires looked highly polyclonal with Gaussian CDR3 lengths.

Extracted RNA was reverse transcribed into cDNA. The CDR3 regions were amplified by multiplex PCR from V-gene primers to a constant-region primer. With CATT, TCRdb re-called clones from the multiplex PCR reads. The sample lists about 36,000 gamma-chain clones, around 20% occurring once. These receptors' antigens are unknown. The source material was Vdelta1+ gamma-delta thymocytes from the thymus. Documented subset: FACS-sorted CD3+ TCRalphabeta- TCRVdelta1+ TCRVdelta2- thymocytes. Receptors originate from a girl under three years old who had congenital heart surgery.

This clone was recorded a few times. V and J are TRGV2 and TRGJ1 or TRGJ2. Germline CDR1 reads EGSNGY; CDR2 reads YDSYNSKV. The CDR3 covers 13 residues. The V segment lost 0 bases and the J segment 11 bases; nucleotides outside the gene matches: 10. The CDR3 DNA sequence: TGTGCCACCTGGGACGGGCTTTTGGACCAGAAACTCTTT. It codes for CATWDGLLDQKLF.

This clone was detected many times. Other nucleotide sequences from this sample produce the same CDR3. V is TRGV4 and J is TRGJ1 or TRGJ2. Germline CDR1 reads EGSTGY; CDR2 reads YDSYTSSV. This CDR3 spans 11 amino acids. V gave up 1 base and J gave up 8 bases; unmatched junction bases: 2. The CDR3 sequence: CATWDGHKKLF. CDR3 sequence (DNA): TGTGCCACCTGGGATGGCCATAAGAAACTCTTT.

This clone was picked up a small number of times. V usage is TRGV3 and J usage is TRGJ1 or TRGJ2. The CDR3 loop spans 15 amino acids. The trim removed 5 bases at V and 0 bases at J, leaving 10 bases unmatched. CDR1 and CDR2 (germline): VTNTFY, YDVSTARD (reference sequence). CDR3 sequence reads: CATWAPESNYYKKLF. CDR3 DNA sequence: TGTGCCACCTGGGCCCCTGAATCGAATTATTATAAGAAACTCTTT.

V and J are TRGV3 and TRGJ1 or TRGJ2. J was trimmed by 11 bases and V by 0 bases; bases with no gene match: 10. The CDR3 covers 13 residues. From germline, CDR1 is VTNTFY and CDR2 YDVSTARD (reference sequence). This CDR3 reads CATWDRRISEKLF. The CDR3 DNA reads TGTGCCACCTGGGACAGGCGGATAAGTGAGAAACTCTTT.

The V and J genes are TRGV9 and TRGJ1 or TRGJ2. V gave up 4 bases and J gave up 0 bases; unmatched junction bases: 15. From germline, CDR1 is GITISATS and CDR2 ISYDGTV (reference sequence). CDR3 length equals 17 residues. CDR3 nucleotides: TGTGCCTTGTGGGATATTAACCTGGGCGGGAATTATTATAAGAAACTCTTT. Amino acid sequence: CALWDINLGGNYYKKLF.

With regard to this clone: At the DNA level, this CDR3 is encoded by other sequences in the same sample as well. The J gene is TRGJ1 or TRGJ2, the V gene TRGV4. The V gene end was trimmed by 0 bases and the J gene end by 7 bases; junction bases not matched to a gene: 9. The CDR3 covers 14 residues. Germline CDR1 and CDR2: EGSTGY and YDSYTSSV. CDR3 in amino acids: CATWDGPRRYKKLF. For the CDR3, the DNA is TGTGCCACCTGGGATGGGCCCCGTAGGTATAAGAAACTCTTT.

This clone was seen a few times. The V call is TRGV4, the J call TRGJ1 or TRGJ2. Losses at the gene ends were 0 bases for V and 12 bases for J; bases not matched to a gene: 11. The CDR3 totals 13 residues. In germline, CDR1 is EGSTGY, CDR2 YDSYTSSV. In nucleotides, the CDR3 is TGTGCCACCTGGGATGGGCAAACCCGTTGGAAACTCTTT. Translation: CATWDGQTRWKLF.

The chain uses TRGV2 and TRGJP2. With 2 bases clipped from V and 6 bases from J, the junction kept 9 bases outside the gene matches. This CDR3 spans 15 amino acids. CDR1 EGSNGY and CDR2 YDSYNSKV come from the germline V gene. The CDR3 here is CATWDARGGDWIKTF. CDR3 sequence (DNA): TGTGCCACCTGGGACGCTCGAGGCGGTGATTGGATCAAGACGTTT.

This clone was detected a few times. Sequence at one end of the junction differs from germline and may be a read error. The genes are TRGV9 and TRGJ1 or TRGJ2. CDR1 is GITISATS and CDR2 is ISYDGTV in the germline V gene (reference sequence). This CDR3 has 14 amino acids. CDR3 sequence (DNA): TGTGCCCTGTGGGAGGTGCAATGCCTGTTCGAGAAACTCTTT. Its translation: CALWEVQCLFEKLF.

With regard to this clone: The junction and the germline gene differ at one end; a read error may be behind it. The chain links TRGV9 to TRGJ1 or TRGJ2. The germline V gene encodes CDR1 GITISATS and CDR2 ISYDGTV (reference sequence). The CDR3 contains 9 residues. This chain's CDR3 is CALWEVLHF. The DNA for the CDR3 is TGTGCCTTGTGGGAGGTCCTCCATTTT.

Points on this clone: A read error may account for a junction end that differs from germline. J is TRGJ1 or TRGJ2 and V is TRGV2. This CDR3 spans 12 amino acids. Germline loops: CDR1 EGSNGY, CDR2 YDSYNSKV. The CDR3 here is CATWEIYYKKLF. The CDR3 DNA sequence: TGTGCCACCTGGGAAATTTATTATAAGAAACTCTTC.

The V gene is TRGV5, the J gene TRGJ1 or TRGJ2. CDR1 VINAFY and CDR2 YDVSNSKD come from the germline V gene. This CDR3 comprises 15 residues. Losses at the gene ends were 0 bases for V and 7 bases for J; bases not matched to a gene: 12. The CDR3 region is CATWDRPGEGYKKLF. The CDR3 DNA sequence: TGTGCCACCTGGGACAGGCCGGGTGAAGGGTATAAGAAACTCTTT.

A note on this clone: A much larger clone sits a single nucleotide away, making a read error possible. The chain joins TRGV8 to TRGJP2. The CDR3 totals 13 residues. Germline values: CDR1 VENAVY, CDR2 YDSYNSRV. The ends lost 5 bases at V and 3 bases at J; junction bases unmatched: 3. In nucleotides, the CDR3 is TGTGCCACCTGGGCCGGTAGTGATTGGATCAAGACGTTT. Translated: CATWAGSDWIKTF.

This clone was recorded once. This chain joins TRGV8 and TRGJ1 or TRGJ2. The CDR3 has 17 residues. V lost 0 bases and J lost 2; bases outside the gene matches: 13. The germline V gene has CDR1 VENAVY and CDR2 YDSYNSRV. The CDR3 DNA sequence: TGTGCCACCTGGGATAGGCTTGTTTCGGGGGATTATTATAAGAAACTCTTT. This encodes CATWDRLVSGDYYKKLF.

For this clone: A much larger clone differs by one base, so this may be a read error. J is TRGJ1 or TRGJ2 and V is TRGV3. Germline-derived CDR1 and CDR2 are VTNTFY and YDVSTARD (reference sequence). J gave up 4 bases and V 3 bases, and 6 bases lay outside the gene matches. This CDR3 has 13 amino acids. The CDR3 reads CATWDEKYYKKLF. DNA of the CDR3: TGTGCCACCTGGGACGAGAAATATTATAAGAAACTCTTT.

Only a few counts were recorded for this clone. The chain couples TRGV8 to TRGJP2. Trimming cost V 5 bases and J 3 bases; bases outside gene matches: 6. CDR1 VENAVY and CDR2 YDSYNSRV come from the germline V gene. This CDR3 region has 14 residues. The chain's CDR3 is CATWVARSDWIKTF. The CDR3 coding sequence is TGTGCCACCTGGGTGGCTCGTAGTGATTGGATCAAGACGTTT.

The chain uses TRGV2 and TRGJ1 or TRGJ2. The junction had 10 bases not matched to a gene; V was cut back by 0 bases and J by 11 bases. Germline V lookup: CDR1 EGSNGY, CDR2 YDSYNSKV. This CDR3 has 13 residues. As DNA, the CDR3 is TGTGCCACCTGGGACGGGGCAGGAGCGGAGAAACTCTTT. Amino acids: CATWDGAGAEKLF.

This chain links TRGV8 with TRGJ1 or TRGJ2. V was pared by 5 bases and J by 8 bases, with 9 bases of the junction left unmatched. The CDR3 is 12 residues long. The germline CDR1 and CDR2 sequences are VENAVY and YDSYNSRV. The CDR3 protein is CATWARLNKKLF. The CDR3 DNA reads TGTGCCACCTGGGCCCGCCTAAATAAGAAACTCTTT.

This clone was detected only a few times. V is TRGV9 and J is TRGJ1 or TRGJ2. This CDR3 is 15 amino acids long. Germline V CDR1 and CDR2: GITISATS, ISYDGTV (reference sequence). V shed 1 base, J shed 10 bases, and the junction held 16 bases outside the gene matches. CDR3 sequence (DNA): TGTGCCTTGTGGGAGGTCCCCGGGTCAAATATGAAGAAACTCTTT. It codes for CALWEVPGSNMKKLF.

A few counts support this clone. At the DNA level, this CDR3 is encoded by other sequences in the same sample as well. The V and J genes are TRGV4 and TRGJ1 or TRGJ2. The V gene end was trimmed by 3 bases and the J gene end by 5 bases; junction bases not matched to a gene: 7. The germline V gene has CDR1 EGSTGY and CDR2 YDSYTSSV. This CDR3 is built from 13 residues. CDR3 nucleotide sequence: TGTGCCACCTGGGATCTTGGGGATTATAAGAAACTCTTT. Translated: CATWDLGDYKKLF.

The sample holds a few counts of this clone. The same CDR3 also results from other DNA sequences found in this sample. V and J are TRGV3 and TRGJ1 or TRGJ2. The trim removed 0 bases at V and 10 bases at J, leaving 6 bases unmatched. The CDR3 runs 12 residues. Per the germline V gene, CDR1 is VTNTFY and CDR2 is YDVSTARD (reference sequence). The CDR3 region is CATWDRPGKKLF. The CDR3, as DNA: TGTGCCACCTGGGACAGGCCTGGGAAGAAACTCTTT.

The V call is TRGV3, the J call TRGJP2. J was trimmed by 2 bases and V by 4 bases; bases with no gene match: 10. The germline V gene encodes CDR1 VTNTFY and CDR2 YDVSTARD (reference sequence). The CDR3 is made up of 16 amino acids. Here the CDR3 reads CATWEWGRSSDWIKTF. CDR3 coding DNA: TGTGCCACCTGGGAATGGGGTAGAAGTAGTGATTGGATCAAGACGTTT.

This chain links TRGV3 with TRGJ1 or TRGJ2. The CDR3 runs to 13 residues. In germline, CDR1 is VTNTFY, CDR2 YDVSTARD (reference sequence). V lost 0 bases, J lost 7 bases, and 6 bases stayed unmatched. Written as DNA, the CDR3 is TGTGCCACCTGGGACAGGCAGTGGTATAAGAAACTCTTT. It translates to CATWDRQWYKKLF.

Comment on this clone: Since a much larger clone is just one base distant, this may be a read error. Within the sample, other DNA sequences also encode this same CDR3. The chain joins TRGV2 to TRGJP2. The CDR3 extends over 14 amino acids. V was clipped by 4 bases and J by 5 bases; unmatched bases: 7. Germline V gives CDR1 EGSNGY, CDR2 YDSYNSKV. CDR3 in DNA: TGTGCCACCTGGGATGGGCGAAGTGATTGGATCAAGACGTTT. This encodes CATWDGRSDWIKTF.

The genes are TRGV8 and TRGJ1 or TRGJ2. The CDR3 consists of 13 residues. With V trimmed by 0 bases and J by 8 bases, 7 bases remained unmatched. Germline lookup yields CDR1 VENAVY and CDR2 YDSYNSRV. This chain's CDR3 is CATWDRRTDKKLF. The CDR3 DNA follows: TGTGCCACCTGGGATAGGCGGACTGATAAGAAACTCTTT.

In its sample, this clone was seen a few times. The rearrangement links TRGV2 to TRGJ1 or TRGJ2. Germline-derived CDR1 and CDR2 are EGSNGY and YDSYNSKV. The CDR3 loop spans 10 amino acids. Trimming cost V 0 bases and J 14 bases; bases outside gene matches: 4. CDR3 coding DNA: TGTGCCACCTGGGACGGGAGGGAACTCTTT. Its protein product is CATWDGRELF.

This sequence joins TRGV9 and TRGJ1 or TRGJ2. CDR3 length equals 14 residues. The ends lost 3 bases at V and 3 bases at J; junction bases unmatched: 8. Germline CDR1 reads GITISATS; CDR2 reads ISYDGTV (reference sequence). CDR3 in amino acids: CALWETSRYYKKLF. The CDR3 region has the DNA TGTGCCTTGTGGGAGACCTCGCGTTATTATAAGAAACTCTTT.

This clone appeared a few times. The V gene is TRGV4, the J gene TRGJP1. This CDR3 is 12 amino acids long. Germline assignment: CDR1 EGSTGY and CDR2 YDSYTSSV. The ends lost 3 bases at V and 7 bases at J; junction bases unmatched: 2. CDR3 sequence: CATWDNGWFKIF. CDR3 bases: TGTGCCACCTGGGATAATGGTTGGTTCAAGATATTT.

There are a few counts of this clone. V and J are TRGV9 and TRGJ1 or TRGJ2. Germline CDR1 reads GITISATS; CDR2 reads ISYDGTV (reference sequence). The CDR3 has 15 residues. Unmatched junction bases numbered 8, after V lost 3 bases and J lost 0 bases. The CDR3 is CALWETNSNYYKKLF. CDR3 bases: TGTGCCTTGTGGGAGACTAACTCGAATTATTATAAGAAACTCTTT.